This TCR beta chain is drawn from a study of OX40 agonist ivuxolimab in advanced cancers. Study-level background: Ivuxolimab, an antibody that agonizes OX40 (CD134), was administered to the patients. Prior checkpoint blockade (anti-PD-1, anti-PD-L1 or anti-CTLA-4) was permitted; under 50% had it. General study results and limits: With doses of 0.1-3.0 mg/kg, partial responders showed among the lowest clonal expansion.

Autoimmune disease history or systemic immunosuppression led to patients being barred. In the case of this clone: Its antigen is not identified.

The germline V gene encodes CDR1 MNHEY and CDR2 SVGAGI. The CDR3 loop spans 14 amino acids. The V gene end was trimmed by 2 bases and the J gene end by 3 bases; junction bases not matched to a gene: 3. Data came from immunoSEQ multiplex PCR; TCRdb stores just in-frame clones and leaves some out. The table shows roughly 80,000 clones, with roughly nine tenths occurring only once. The source material was CD4+ or CD8+ T cells sorted from blood, sampled in a trial of the OX40 agonist ivuxolimab. The genes are TRBV6-5 and TRBJ1-1; 7 bases line up with TRBD1. This receptor was taken from an adult with an advanced solid tumor such as melanoma, head and neck, liver or kidney cancer. CDR3: CASSYRGPDTEAFF. The CDR3, as DNA: TGTGCCAGCAGTTACAGGGGGCCGGACACTGAAGCTTTCTTT.